The 29 T cell receptor beta chains below all came from one sample that was sequenced in a study of radiotherapy plus CTLA-4 blockade in lung cancer. Profiling relied on immunoSEQ multiplex PCR, and the TCRdb table lists in-frame clones only, not all of them. The sample lists approximately 69,000 clones, roughly 80% occurring once. The sample in question was peripheral blood, obtained from a patient treated with radiotherapy plus ipilimumab. Receptors originate from a human donor with non-small cell lung cancer who had a complete response to radiotherapy plus ipilimumab.

This clone was counted a few times. V gene TRBV6-4 combines with J gene TRBJ1-5, with D unclear. The V gene lost 3 bases and the J gene lost 10 bases, with 13 bases spanning the gap. The CDR3 extends over 13 amino acids. Germline-derived CDR1 and CDR2 are MRHNA and SNTAGT. CDR3 region: CASSETGSSPQHF. CDR3 nucleotide sequence: TGTGCCAGCAGTGAGACCGGGTCTAGTCCCCAGCATTTT.

CDR3 in DNA: TGCGCCAGCACCACCGGTACAGGAACGGGGGAGACCCAGTACTTC. Translation: CASTTGTGTGETQYF. The rearrangement links TRBV5-1 to TRBJ2-5; perhaps D is TRBD1 or TRBD2 (5 bases each). Germline V lookup: CDR1 SGHRS, CDR2 YFSETQ. V was shortened by 6 bases and J by 5 bases, with 20 bases between the two germline ends. The CDR3 consists of 15 residues.

CDR3 sequence: CASSILAGGRGNTDTQYF. CDR3 DNA: TGTGCCAGTAGTATACTGGCGGGGGGGCGAGGGAACACAGATACGCAGTATTTT. The chain has TRBV19 and TRBJ2-3; 9 nucleotides agree with TRBD2. V shed 2 bases, J shed 2 bases, and the junction held 11 bases outside the gene matches. Germline V gene lookup returns CDR1 LNHDA and CDR2 SQIVND (reference sequence). The CDR3 loop spans 18 amino acids.

The rearrangement uses TRBV15 and TRBJ2-5; D is ambiguous. V lost 11 bases, J lost 2 bases, and 12 bases lay in between. Per germline, CDR1 LNHNV and CDR2 YYDKDF (reference sequence). This CDR3 spans 12 amino acids. The CDR3 spells CAGGGCQETQYF. DNA for the CDR3: TGTGCCGGCGGCGGATGTCAAGAGACCCAGTACTTC.

This clone showed up just a few times. The J gene is TRBJ2-1, the V gene TRBV18, with 10 bases aligning to TRBD1. V trimming: 6 bases; J trimming: 8 bases; junction bases outside the gene matches: 7. Germline V CDR1 and CDR2: KGHSH, LQKENI. The CDR3 loop spans 14 amino acids. For the CDR3, the DNA is TGTGCCAGCTCGCTCGGGACAGGGGCTGATGAGCAGTTCTTC. As protein: CASSLGTGADEQFF.

The chain combines TRBV2 with TRBJ1-6; perhaps TRBD1 as D (6 bases). The germline V gene has CDR1 SNHLY and CDR2 FYNNEI. CDR3 length: 13 residues. The ends were cut back, 6 bases at V and 5 bases at J, with 8 bases in the middle. The CDR3, as DNA: TGTGCCAGCAGCTACAGGGATAATTCACCCCTCCACTTT. As protein: CASSYRDNSPLHF. The full variable domain, completed using reference TRBV2 and TRBJ1-6, is EPEVTQTPSHQVTQMGQEVILRCVPISNHLYFYWYRQILGQKVEFLVSFYNNEISEKSEIFDDQFSVERPDGSNFTLKIRSTKLEDSAMYFCASSYRDNSPLHFGNGTRLTVT.

The V gene is TRBV6-1, the J gene TRBJ1-5; possible D gene TRBD1, 5 bases. V was clipped by 4 bases and J by 5 bases, with 15 bases between them. CDR3 length equals 15 residues. CDR1 is MNHNS and CDR2 is SASEGT in the germline V gene. Here the CDR3 reads CASSAGTGGDQPQHF. CDR3 DNA: TGTGCCAGCAGTGCCGGGACGGGAGGCGATCAGCCCCAGCATTTT.

The chain couples TRBV5-1 to TRBJ2-3; a weak D match, TRBD1 (6 bases). The CDR3 totals 16 residues. V was shortened by 3 bases and J by 0 bases, with 14 bases between the two germline ends. From germline, CDR1 is SGHRS and CDR2 YFSETQ. The CDR3 DNA reads TGCGCCAGCAGCTACAGTCCGGACAGTAGCACAGATACGCAGTATTTT. This codes for CASSYSPDSSTDTQYF.

The chain carries TRBV5-4 and TRBJ2-4; no clear D gene. Germline V CDR1 and CDR2: SGHNT, YYREEE (reference sequence). V lost 1 base and J lost 8, with 13 bases in between. The CDR3 is 14 amino acids. Here the CDR3 DNA reads TGTGCCAGCAGCTTGAGGTCCTCTCGGGACATTCAGTACTTC. Amino acid sequence: CASSLRSSRDIQYF.

The chain has TRBV19 and TRBJ2-5; no firm D call. V lost 5 bases, J lost 5 bases, and 9 bases lay in between. This CDR3 comprises 12 residues. Looked up from germline, CDR1 is LNHDA and CDR2 is SQIVND (reference sequence). CDR3 bases: TGTGCCAGTAGTTCCCTGACGGAGACCCAGTACTTC. Amino acid sequence: CASSSLTETQYF.

This chain joins TRBV11-2 and TRBJ2-3; TRBD2 matches 13 bases. From germline, CDR1 is SGHAT and CDR2 FQNNGV. V dropped 5 bases and J dropped 4; count of bases not matched to a gene: 6. This CDR3 spans 16 amino acids. The CDR3 DNA sequence: TGTGCCAGCAGCACCCGGACTAGCGGGAGTGCAGATACGCAGTATTTT. Its translation is CASSTRTSGSADTQYF.

This clone was seen more than once but under ten times. The chain is built from TRBV7-2 and TRBJ1-2; 9 bases are a match to TRBD1. CDR3 length: 14 residues. The junction had 4 bases not matched to a gene; V was cut back by 7 bases and J by 1 base. From germline, CDR1 is SGHTA and CDR2 FQGNSA. CDR3 amino acids: CASKDRGYNYGYTF. CDR3 coding DNA: TGTGCCAGCAAGGACAGGGGCTATAACTATGGCTACACCTTC.

This clone has a single count. This chain uses TRBV14 with TRBJ2-1, with 14 bases lining up with TRBD2. CDR1 is SGHDN, CDR2 FVKESK, per germline. This CDR3 is built from 16 residues. Germline trimming cut 2 bases from V and 6 bases from J; bases unmatched to any gene: 3. DNA of the CDR3: TGTGCCAGCAGCCAACCAGGGACTAGCGGGAGCAATGAGCAGTTCTTC. It specifies CASSQPGTSGSNEQFF.

The gene calls are TRBV2 and TRBJ1-5; D is undetermined. V was cut by 2 bases and J by 6 bases, with 8 bases left in between. This CDR3 has 13 residues. Germline assignment: CDR1 SNHLY and CDR2 FYNNEI. CDR3 loop: CASSERVSQPQHF. The CDR3 DNA sequence: TGTGCCAGCAGTGAAAGGGTCAGTCAGCCCCAGCATTTT.

The genes are TRBV5-1 and TRBJ1-4; D unresolved. The V gene's germline CDR1 is SGHRS and CDR2 YFSETQ. Trimming took 0 bases from V and 6 from J, leaving 6 bases between them. This CDR3 region has 13 residues. CDR3 amino acids: CASSLDSDEKLFF. The CDR3 DNA reads as TGCGCCAGCAGCTTGGATAGTGATGAAAAACTGTTTTTT.

The J gene is TRBJ2-3, the V gene TRBV7-2; 9 bases are shared with TRBD2. The CDR3 loop spans 16 amino acids. CDR1 SGHTA and CDR2 FQGNSA come from the germline V gene. The ends lost 5 bases at V and 0 bases at J; junction bases unmatched: 6. CDR3 in DNA: TGTGCCAGCAGCCCGCTGACTAGCGGCAGCACAGATACGCAGTATTTT. It encodes CASSPLTSGSTDTQYF.

This clone was seen only once. V gene TRBV27 combines with J gene TRBJ1-4; a weak D match, TRBD1 (6 bases). Trimming removed 5 bases at V and 6 bases at J, with 13 bases between. Germline V gives CDR1 MNHEY, CDR2 SMNVEV (reference sequence). There are 14 residues in the CDR3. The chain's CDR3 is CASSQAGADEKLFF. The CDR3 DNA reads TGTGCCAGCAGTCAGGCGGGGGCCGATGAAAAACTGTTTTTT. The full variable domain, its missing parts supplied by reference TRBV27 and TRBJ1-4, is EAQVTQNPRYLITVTGKKLTVTCSQNMNHEYMSWYRQDPGLGLRQIYYSMNVEVTDKGDVPEGYKVSRKEKRNFPLILESPSPNQTSLYFCASSQAGADEKLFFGSGTQLSVL.

V and J are TRBV10-1 and TRBJ2-1; D not certain. The length of the CDR3 is 16 residues. CDR1 and CDR2 (germline): WNHNN, SYGVQD (reference sequence). Deletions cut 4 bases from V and 6 bases from J, with 19 bases between. The CDR3 sequence is CASSATWGNVGNEQFF. CDR3 DNA: TGCGCCAGCAGTGCAACCTGGGGAAATGTAGGCAATGAGCAGTTCTTC.

The rearrangement uses TRBV4-1 and TRBJ2-5; 10 positions match TRBD2. The J segment lost 5 bases and the V segment lost 4 bases, leaving 22 bases of the junction unmatched. The CDR3 loop spans 20 amino acids. CDR1 and CDR2 from the germline V gene are MGHRA and YSYEKL. The chain's CDR3 is CASSPSGGAGGPPVGETQYF. The CDR3 bases are TGCGCCAGCAGCCCCAGCGGGGGAGCGGGAGGGCCGCCGGTCGGGGAGACCCAGTACTTC.

The J gene is TRBJ1-2, the V gene TRBV19; TRBD1 might be the D (6 bases). The germline V gene encodes CDR1 LNHDA and CDR2 SQIVND (reference sequence). V dropped 0 bases and J dropped 2 bases, with 13 bases sitting between them. The CDR3 is made up of 16 amino acids. CDR3 protein: CASSIDQGQRNYGYTF. CDR3 in DNA: TGTGCCAGTAGTATAGATCAGGGGCAGAGGAACTATGGCTACACCTTC.

The chain links TRBV6-6 to TRBJ2-7; 9 bases are shared with TRBD1. Per the germline V gene, CDR1 is MNHNY and CDR2 is SVGAGI (reference sequence). J gave up 4 bases and V 4 bases, and 8 bases lay outside the gene matches. The CDR3 consists of 15 residues. CDR3 residues: CASSSPGQGTYEQYF. CDR3 nucleotides: TGTGCCAGCAGTTCCCCCGGACAGGGGACGTACGAGCAGTACTTC.

The J gene is TRBJ2-5, the V gene TRBV6-5; perhaps TRBD1 as D (5 bases). The CDR3 is made up of 14 amino acids. V was cut by 6 bases and J by 7 bases, with 18 bases left in between. CDR1 and CDR2 (germline): MNHEY, SVGAGI. CDR3: CASRTDSQRWTQYF. CDR3 bases: TGTGCCAGCAGAACCGACAGCCAGAGATGGACCCAGTACTTC.

In its sample, this clone was seen a few times. The chain employs TRBV7-9 and TRBJ1-3; 7 bases agree with TRBD1. CDR1 and CDR2 (germline): SEHNR, FQNEAQ (reference sequence). Losses at the gene ends were 6 bases for V and 0 bases for J; bases not matched to a gene: 8. The CDR3 contains 16 residues. The CDR3 DNA reads TGTGCCAGCAGGAATGGACAGGCCGGCTCTGGAAACACCATATATTTT. Translated, it gives CASRNGQAGSGNTIYF. Supplemented by reference TRBV7-9 and TRBJ1-3, the full variable domain reads DTGVSQNPRHKITKRGQNVTFRCDPISEHNRLYWYRQTLGQGPEFLTYFQNEAQLEKSRLLSDRFSAERPKGSFSTLEIQRTEQGDSAMYLCASRNGQAGSGNTIYFGEGSWLTVV.

This sequence joins TRBV18 and TRBJ2-5, with 7 bases that match TRBD2. The CDR3 consists of 15 residues. Germline assignment: CDR1 KGHSH and CDR2 LQKENI. V dropped 3 bases and J dropped 2; count of bases not matched to a gene: 6. DNA for the CDR3: TGTGCCAGCTCACCTGGCGACGGGGGGCAAGAGACCCAGTACTTC. Translated: CASSPGDGGQETQYF.

The chain is built from TRBV7-9 and TRBJ2-4, with D tentatively TRBD2 (6 bases). Germline V gene sequence: CDR1 SEHNR, CDR2 FQNEAQ (reference sequence). The germline V and J ends were trimmed by 3 bases and 6 bases, with 18 bases remaining between them. This CDR3 has 16 amino acids. The CDR3 loop is CASSFWREQSGNIQYF. DNA of the CDR3: TGTGCCAGCAGCTTCTGGAGGGAACAAAGTGGAAACATTCAGTACTTC.

This clone is categorized as medium-sized. Other DNA sequences from this sample encode an identical CDR3 as well. The chain is built from TRBV6-1 and TRBJ2-7; D remains ambiguous. The CDR3 length is 11 residues. In germline, CDR1 is MNHNS, CDR2 SASEGT. Trimming took 7 bases from V and 1 from J, leaving 5 bases between them. CDR3 bases: TGTGCCAGCACCCCATCCTACGAGCAGTACTTC. Its protein is CASTPSYEQYF.

In its sample, this clone was seen once. This rearrangement joins TRBV4-1 to TRBJ2-4; D uncertain. V was cut by 1 base and J by 2 bases, with 9 bases left in between. The CDR3 runs 15 residues. The germline gives CDR1 MGHRA, CDR2 YSYEKL. Written as DNA, the CDR3 is TGCGCCAGCAGCCAAGTTGACACTTCCAAAAACATTCAGTACTTC. Translated, it gives CASSQVDTSKNIQYF.

CDR3 nucleotide sequence: TGTGCCAGCAGGCCTACAGGGGGCCGTGGCTACACCTTC. As protein: CASRPTGGRGYTF. The gene calls are TRBV6-5 and TRBJ1-2; 9 nucleotides match TRBD1. Germline trimming cut 6 bases from V and 7 bases from J; bases unmatched to any gene: 6. Per germline, CDR1 MNHEY and CDR2 SVGAGI. The CDR3 sequence is 13 residues long.

The chain uses TRBV23-1 and TRBJ2-7, with a possible D match to TRBD1 (5 bases). TRBV23-1 belongs to the ORF category, with a function that is uncertain. This CDR3 region has 20 residues. V lost 3 bases, J lost 4 bases, and 31 bases lay in between. CDR3 sequence reads: CASSHPPPYINRSAEYEQYF. DNA of the CDR3: TGCGCCAGCAGTCACCCTCCTCCTTACATTAACAGGTCCGCCGAATACGAGCAGTACTTC.